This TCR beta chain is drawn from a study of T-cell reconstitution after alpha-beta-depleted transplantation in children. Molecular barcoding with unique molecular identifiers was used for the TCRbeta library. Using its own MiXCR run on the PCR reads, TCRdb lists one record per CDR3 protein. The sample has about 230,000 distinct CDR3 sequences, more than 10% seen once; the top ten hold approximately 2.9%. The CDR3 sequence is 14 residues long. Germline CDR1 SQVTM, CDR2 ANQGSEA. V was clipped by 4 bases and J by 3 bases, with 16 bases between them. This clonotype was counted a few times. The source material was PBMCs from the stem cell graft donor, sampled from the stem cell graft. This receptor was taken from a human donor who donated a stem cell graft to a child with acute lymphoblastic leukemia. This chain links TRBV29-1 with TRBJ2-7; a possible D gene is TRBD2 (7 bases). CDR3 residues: CSVAGGQEIYEQYF. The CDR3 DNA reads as TGCAGCGTTGCCGGGGGGCAGGAGATCTACGAGCAGTACTTC.